What follows describes a single TCR beta chain. Its specificity is unknown. V dropped 3 bases and J dropped 2; count of bases not matched to a gene: 6. Germline CDR1 is SGDLS and CDR2 is YYNGEE. The CDR3 loop spans 16 amino acids. The sample comes from a study of cytomegalovirus exposure and HLA in healthy donors. Primers: 60 Vbeta forward and 13 Jbeta reverse. The data were produced by immunoSEQ multiplex PCR, yet TCRdb's version contains in-frame clones alone and is incomplete. The sample includes approximately 100,000 clones, 75% seen only once; the top ten take over 4%. Study-wide points: V- and J-gene trimming of TCR beta was linked (in a later analysis) to a missense DCLRE1C variant. Presence/absence comparisons presumed near-even sequencing depth among donors. The authors enumerated around 150 TCR beta chains as linked to cytomegalovirus.

Sequenced input: PBMCs. The source of this sequence is a woman aged 18-29 years in good health and CMV-seropositive. V usage is TRBV9 and J usage is TRBJ2-3; 10 bases match TRBD2. CDR3 sequence (DNA): TGTGCCAGCAGCGACTTAGCGGGAGGACCCACAGATACGCAGTATTTT. Translating it yields CASSDLAGGPTDTQYF.